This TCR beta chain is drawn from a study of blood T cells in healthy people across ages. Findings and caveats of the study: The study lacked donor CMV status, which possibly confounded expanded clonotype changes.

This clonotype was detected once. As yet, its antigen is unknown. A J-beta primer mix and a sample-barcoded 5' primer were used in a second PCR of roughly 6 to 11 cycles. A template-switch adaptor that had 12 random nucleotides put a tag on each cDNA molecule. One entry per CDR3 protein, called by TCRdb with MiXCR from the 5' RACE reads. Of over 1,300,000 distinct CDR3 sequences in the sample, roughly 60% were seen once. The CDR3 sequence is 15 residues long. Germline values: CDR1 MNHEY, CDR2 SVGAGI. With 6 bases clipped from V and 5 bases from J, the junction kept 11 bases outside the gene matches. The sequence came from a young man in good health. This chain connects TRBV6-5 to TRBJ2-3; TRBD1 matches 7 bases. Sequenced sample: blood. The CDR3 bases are TGTGCCAGCAGAACCGGGACAGAAAGGGTAGATACGCAGTATTTT. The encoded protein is CASRTGTERVDTQYF.